This T cell receptor beta chain was identified during a study of blood T cell repertoires in COVID-19 (TCRdb year 2020). Study-level background: The collaborator samples originated in the United States, Italy and Spain and spanned the acute and convalescent phases of COVID-19. The material from the prospective study consisted of cDNA or gDNA derived from T cells, B-cell-depleted T cells, or PBMCs. Subjects who had been exposed to COVID-19, were actively infected with it, or had recovered from it provided the deeply sampled blood TCRbeta repertoires that made up the dataset. The repertoires were released in a freely available public database meant as a resource for research on the immune response to SARS-CoV-2. Samples were obtained from the ongoing ImmuneRACE study (first 160 participants) and from over 1,000 subjects provided by 6 global collaborators. Sample metadata almost always included a de-identified subject ID, COVID-19 status, age in years and sex. Where available, HLA class I and class II types were obtained from metadata supplied by the sample provider rather than from assay-based typing.

The CDR3 measures 14 amino acids from cysteine to phenylalanine. Only the CDR3 portion is preserved as DNA: 42 bases, with reading frame beginning at the first base. V is pared back by 4 bases and J by 2 bases, with 12 bases lying between the germline termini. The germline V gene supplies CDR1 SGHRS and CDR2 YFSETQ. As concerns this clone: The antigen it recognizes is unknown. No base quality values were provided; no much bigger clone lies one nucleotide off.

Enrolling through a virtual design, the prospective study's participants ranged in age from roughly 18 to 95 years and lived across 24 United States geographic areas. In the prospective study, cohorts were assigned on the basis of participant-reported clinical history obtained from a screening survey and a study questionnaire. Recovered participants in ImmuneRACE Cohort 3 were defined as having two consecutive negative NP/OP PCR tests, clearance from a healthcare professional, or resolution of symptoms. Mobile phlebotomists in the prospective study collected whole blood, serum and a nasopharyngeal or oropharyngeal swab from every participant. Over a roughly two-month period, participants in the prospective study had the option of providing additional blood draws and questionnaires. Before DNA extraction, blood samples from the prospective study were shipped at room temperature or frozen. General conclusions and limits of the study: Clinical and demographic metadata were provided uncurated, with the amount varying by source and participant.

The immunoSEQ Assay, a bias-controlled multiplex PCR, was used to amplify TCRbeta CDR3 regions from genomic DNA. Regarding the original processing steps: The number of nucleated cells in each sample was estimated from the amplification of reference gene primers within the assay. To quantify the absolute abundance of each unique TCRbeta CDR3 rearrangement, sequence reads were collapsed and filtered. For each sample, productive Simpson clonality was calculated as the square root of Simpson's diversity index across productive rearrangements. TCRdb holds this immuneACCESS table with in-frame rearrangements only. Some clones are missing; in checked studies, unresolved V genes explain under half, and the rest has no known cause. The V and J calls and clone size come from that table; D and trimming were worked out from the DNA. The sample table records about 270,000 clones; roughly nine tenths of these occur just once. Approximately 2% of the sample lies in the top ten.

The receptor chain draws on TRBV5-1 and TRBJ1-2, with no confident D gene call. Material: PBMCs or T cells enriched from blood (not recorded which). This clonotype was sampled from a woman aged 55-75 years who had recovered from COVID-19. The nucleotide sequence reads TGCGCCAGCAGCGTGGCCAGCGGGAACTATGGCTACACCTTC. Its amino acids are CASSVASGNYGYTF.